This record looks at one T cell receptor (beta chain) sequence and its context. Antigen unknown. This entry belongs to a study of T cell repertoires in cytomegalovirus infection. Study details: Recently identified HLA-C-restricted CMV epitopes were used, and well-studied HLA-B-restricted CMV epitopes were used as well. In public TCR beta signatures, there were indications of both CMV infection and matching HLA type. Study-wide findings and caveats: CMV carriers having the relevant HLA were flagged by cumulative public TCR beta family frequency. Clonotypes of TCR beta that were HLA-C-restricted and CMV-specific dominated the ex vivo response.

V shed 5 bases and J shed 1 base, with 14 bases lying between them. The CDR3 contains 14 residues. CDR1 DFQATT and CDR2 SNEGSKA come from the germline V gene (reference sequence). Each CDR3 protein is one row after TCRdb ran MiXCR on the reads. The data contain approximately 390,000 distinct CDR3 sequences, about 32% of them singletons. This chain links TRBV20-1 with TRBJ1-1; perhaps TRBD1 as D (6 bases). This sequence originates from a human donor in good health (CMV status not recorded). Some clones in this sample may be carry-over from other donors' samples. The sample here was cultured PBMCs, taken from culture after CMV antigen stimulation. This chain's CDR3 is CSALRGGQNTEAFF. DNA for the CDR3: TGCAGTGCTCTGAGGGGGGGACAGAACACTGAAGCTTTCTTT.